This T cell receptor (beta chain) was found in a study of T cell responses to AZD1222 COVID-19 vaccine. The CDR3 length is 14 residues. The V gene lost 4 bases and the J gene lost 4 bases, with 14 bases spanning the gap. CDR1 and CDR2 (germline): SGDLS, YYNGEE. Profiled with immunoSEQ multiplex PCR; TCRdb holds only in-frame clones, not every one. The repertoire has 100,000 to 130,000 clones, around nine tenths of them found once; the top ten carry around 6.6%. This material consisted of peripheral blood, taken 28 days after the second AZD1222 dose. V is TRBV9 and J is TRBJ1-2, with no clear D. This TCR derives from an adult who received the AZD1222 COVID-19 vaccine. CDR3 sequence: CASSPPGVAYGYTF. In DNA, the CDR3 is TGTGCCAGCAGCCCTCCCGGGGTGGCCTATGGCTACACCTTC.